The next 16 T cell receptor beta chains were all read from a single sample in a study of T cells in Graves' hyperthyroidism and ophthalmopathy. The source material, RNA transcripts, was used to amplify TCR beta CDR3 regions. In the first-round RT-PCR of the TCR CDR3, the HTBI primer set was used. TCRdb reprocessed the multiplex PCR reads via MiXCR and lists one record per CDR3 protein. The repertoire holds some 440,000 distinct CDR3 sequences, with around a sixth as singletons. The sequencing sample was made of blood. These receptors were collected from a woman younger than 30 with Graves' hyperthyroidism.

A single count supports this clonotype. The chain couples TRBV10-2 to TRBJ2-1; 8 bases map to TRBD1. Germline lookup yields CDR1 WSHSY and CDR2 SAAADI. V gave up 6 bases and J gave up 0 bases; unmatched junction bases: 4. The CDR3 is made up of 15 amino acids. The CDR3 protein is CASRRQGSSYNEQFF. Here the CDR3 DNA reads TGCGCCAGCAGACGACAGGGGAGCTCCTACAATGAGCAGTTCTTC.

This clonotype has ten or more counts. This chain connects TRBV28 to TRBJ2-2; 11 bases align to TRBD2. Germline lookup yields CDR1 MDHEN and CDR2 SYDVKM. The CDR3 is made up of 17 amino acids. Trimming at V came to 4 bases and at J to 6 bases, leaving 10 bases not matched to a gene. CDR3 sequence (DNA): TGTGCCAGCAGTTATCTAGGACTAGCGGGCTTGTCCGGGGAGCTGTTTTTT. Amino acids: CASSYLGLAGLSGELFF.

This clonotype has a count of ten or more. The chain is built from TRBV2 and TRBJ1-5, with D maybe TRBD1 (5 bases). V was cut by 6 bases and J by 5 bases, with 14 bases left in between. This CDR3 is 14 amino acids long. Germline CDR1 and CDR2: SNHLY and FYNNEI. The CDR3 coding sequence is TGTGCCAGCAGCTACCAGGGAATTCATCAGCCCCAGCATTTT. Its protein product is CASSYQGIHQPQHF.

This clonotype has only a few counts. This rearrangement joins TRBV4-1 to TRBJ2-7; 9 bases are a match to TRBD1. This CDR3 spans 14 amino acids. With 8 bases clipped from V and 0 bases from J, the junction kept 5 bases outside the gene matches. Germline CDR1 is MGHRA and CDR2 is YSYEKL. The CDR3 spells CASGTGTYSYEQYF. CDR3 nucleotides: TGCGCCAGCGGGACAGGGACCTACTCCTACGAGCAGTACTTC.

The chain recombines TRBV10-3 with TRBJ2-7; D perhaps matches TRBD2 (5 bases). CDR1 is ENHRY, CDR2 SYGVKD, per germline. V was trimmed by 4 bases and J by 6 bases, leaving 22 bases between them. There are 16 residues in the CDR3. The CDR3 here is CAISVQEAFGVFEQYF. The CDR3 DNA reads as TGTGCCATCAGTGTCCAAGAAGCGTTCGGGGTCTTCGAGCAGTACTTC.

In its sample, this clonotype was seen many times. The V gene is TRBV3-1, the J gene TRBJ1-2; no firm D call. The germline V and J ends were trimmed by 6 bases and 6 bases, with 20 bases remaining between them. This CDR3 spans 15 amino acids. CDR1 is LGHDT and CDR2 is YNNKEL in the germline V gene (reference sequence). For the CDR3, the DNA is TGTGCCAGCAGTCTCCTCTCTCCCGTGAAGAATGGCTACACCTTC. Translation gives CASSLLSPVKNGYTF.

There are a few counts of this clonotype. V gene TRBV20-1 combines with J gene TRBJ2-7, with TRBD1 identical over 12 bases. The CDR3 spans 18 residues. The V segment lost 6 bases and the J segment 7 bases; nucleotides outside the gene matches: 22. Germline-derived CDR1 and CDR2 are DFQATT and SNEGSKA (reference sequence). CDR3: CSAGGGQGALRRVQEQYF. CDR3 in DNA: TGCAGTGCAGGCGGGGGACAGGGGGCGCTCCGTAGGGTTCAAGAGCAGTACTTC.

Ten or more counts support this clonotype. V usage is TRBV6-1 and J usage is TRBJ2-1; D unresolved. The CDR3 covers 13 residues. V gave up 6 bases and J gave up 9 bases, with 15 bases separating them. Germline V gene lookup returns CDR1 MNHNS and CDR2 SASEGT. CDR3 in DNA: TGTGCCAGCAGCACCACCCCCAGCAGTGAGCAGTTCTTC. Its translation is CASSTTPSSEQFF.

V usage is TRBV12-3 or TRBV12-4 and J usage is TRBJ2-1, with a weak D call TRBD1 (5 bases). The CDR3 spans 15 residues. Trimming cost V 2 bases and J 5 bases, with 13 bases left between them. CDR3 DNA: TGTGCCAGCAGTTTAAGTGCCGGACACAACAATGAGCAGTTCTTC. Its protein product is CASSLSAGHNNEQFF.

In its sample, this clonotype was seen many times. The junction shows a germline mismatch at one end, possibly a read error. The chain links TRBV7-7 to TRBJ2-7; 7 bases map to TRBD1. The CDR3 contains 14 residues. Per the germline V gene, CDR1 is SSHAT and CDR2 is FNYEAQ (reference sequence). The CDR3 DNA reads TGTGCTAGCAGCTCAGACCAGACAGGGACCGAGCAGTACTTC. Protein sequence: CASSSDQTGTEQYF.

The rearrangement links TRBV7-2 to TRBJ2-1, with 11 bases matching TRBD1. Germline V gene lookup returns CDR1 SGHTA and CDR2 FQGNSA. The V gene end was trimmed by 4 bases and the J gene end by 8 bases; junction bases not matched to a gene: 7. The CDR3 covers 15 residues. CDR3 in amino acids: CASSSGRTGGYEQFF. The CDR3 coding sequence is TGTGCCAGCAGCTCCGGAAGGACAGGGGGCTATGAGCAGTTCTTC.

This clonotype was observed a handful of times. V is TRBV29-1 and J is TRBJ2-2, with a tentative D call TRBD2 (6 bases). The germline V gene encodes CDR1 SQVTM and CDR2 ANQGSEA. Trimming left V 7 bases short and J 4 bases short, with 19 bases between. This CDR3 is 15 amino acids long. The CDR3 coding sequence is TGCAGCGCGGAAAAAGCCGGGAGTGTCACCGGGGAGCTGTTTTTT. Its protein product is CSAEKAGSVTGELFF.

Remarks on this clonotype: A read error may explain this, as a much larger clone is one base away. This rearrangement joins TRBV2 to TRBJ2-3, with 8 bases that match TRBD1. Germline-derived CDR1 and CDR2 are SNHLY and FYNNEI. CDR3 length: 16 amino acids. J was trimmed by 0 bases and V by 3 bases; bases with no gene match: 5. The CDR3, as DNA: TGTGCCAGCAGTGAGAACAGGGGGTTTAGCACAGATACGCAGTATTTT. As protein: CASSENRGFSTDTQYF.

This clonotype was counted ten times or more. The chain is built from TRBV11-2 and TRBJ2-5, with 7 bases aligning to TRBD2. Germline V gene lookup returns CDR1 SGHAT and CDR2 FQNNGV. This CDR3 is built from 15 residues. V was pared by 1 base and J by 4 bases, with 6 bases of the junction left unmatched. CDR3: CASSLGAAGPETQYF. CDR3 in DNA: TGTGCCAGCAGCTTAGGGGCAGCGGGGCCAGAGACCCAGTACTTC.

This clonotype was counted at least ten times. The chain carries TRBV7-2 and TRBJ2-1; perhaps D is TRBD1 or TRBD2 (5 bases each). The CDR3 covers 13 residues. Trimming removed 2 bases from V and 10 bases from J, with 12 bases in between. Germline CDR1 and CDR2: SGHTA and FQGNSA. The CDR3 DNA sequence: TGTGCCAGCAGCTTATGGGGGTTGCGGGAGCAGTTCTTC. Protein: CASSLWGLREQFF.

This clonotype has more than one count but fewer than ten. The V and J genes are TRBV2 and TRBJ1-1, with 8 bases fitting TRBD1. This CDR3 is built from 14 residues. Trimming cost V 2 bases and J 10 bases; bases outside gene matches: 9. Germline lookup yields CDR1 SNHLY and CDR2 FYNNEI. CDR3 sequence (DNA): TGTGCCAGCAGTGAACTTGGACAGGGTATCGGAGCTTTCTTT. It yields the protein CASSELGQGIGAFF. The whole variable domain, remainder taken from reference TRBV2 and TRBJ1-1, is EPEVTQTPSHQVTQMGQEVILRCVPISNHLYFYWYRQILGQKVEFLVSFYNNEISEKSEIFDDQFSVERPDGSNFTLKIRSTKLEDSAMYFCASSELGQGIGAFFGQGTRLTVV.